Here is one T cell receptor beta chain with its context. The data originate from a study of blood T cell repertoires in COVID-19. About the study: The United States, Italy and Spain were the sources of the acute and convalescent COVID-19 samples. T cells, B-cell-depleted T cells, or PBMCs provided the cDNA or gDNA that served as material.

In the original workflow: Using reference gene primer amplification, nucleated cell counts were estimated. Assay used: immunoSEQ multiplex PCR; TCRdb lists only in-frame clones, some missing. The V and J calls and clone size come from that table; D and trimming were worked out from the DNA. This table has over 100,000 clones, about 85% appearing once. The CDR3 has 11 amino acids. V was shortened by 6 bases and J by 12 bases, with 12 bases between the two germline ends. Germline CDR1 reads LNHDA; CDR2 reads SQIVND (reference sequence). Input material: peripheral blood. This chain joins TRBV19 and TRBJ2-1, with TRBD2 as a possible D gene (5 bases). The sequence came from a man aged 80 or over with acute or convalescent COVID-19. The CDR3 loop is CASRRADSQFF. CDR3 coding DNA: TGTGCCAGTAGGAGAGCGGATTCGCAGTTCTTC.